The 15 T cell receptor beta chains listed next were all sequenced from one sample in a study of T cell responses to AZD1222 COVID-19 vaccine. Some clones are missing from TCRdb's copy, which holds only in-frame ones; the method was immunoSEQ multiplex PCR. The sample lists about 140,000 clones, approximately 90% seen once, with approximately 2.6% in the top ten. This specimen was peripheral blood, taken on day 0 of AZD1222 vaccination. The receptors shown here come from an adult in good health.

The rearrangement joins TRBV9 to TRBJ2-7; 9 bases map to TRBD1. The V and J ends lost 0 bases and 2 bases, in that order; junction bases with no gene match: 3. Germline V gene data show CDR1 as SGDLS and CDR2 as YYNGEE. CDR3 length: 15 amino acids. The CDR3 is CASSVEGDRAYEQYF. The CDR3 coding sequence is TGTGCCAGCAGCGTAGAGGGGGACAGGGCCTACGAGCAGTACTTC.

The rearrangement uses TRBV7-2 and TRBJ2-7, with TRBD2 identical over 8 bases. J gave up 0 bases and V 5 bases, and 3 bases lay outside the gene matches. The CDR3 runs to 14 residues. Germline CDR1 and CDR2: SGHTA and FQGNSA. CDR3 protein: CASSPSGPSYEQYF. The CDR3, as DNA: TGTGCCAGCAGCCCTAGCGGGCCCTCCTACGAGCAGTACTTC. Drawing the rest from reference TRBV7-2 and TRBJ2-7, the complete variable domain is GAGVSQSPSNKVTEKGKDVELRCDPISGHTALYWYRQSLGQGLEFLIYFQGNSAPDKSGLPSDRFSAERTGGSVSTLTIQRTQQEDSAVYLCASSPSGPSYEQYFGPGTRLTVT.

CDR3 sequence: CASSPIAGARYGETQYF. The CDR3 region has the DNA TGTGCCAGCAGCCCGATCGCGGGGGCGCGTTACGGCGAGACCCAGTACTTC. The chain carries TRBV7-7 and TRBJ2-7; perhaps TRBD2 as D (7 bases). The assigned J gene may be wrong: the sequence end matches TRBJ2-5 better. CDR1 and CDR2 from the germline V gene are SSHAT and FNYEAQ (reference sequence). The CDR3 has 17 amino acids.

This clone is a singleton in its sample. The chain combines TRBV27 with TRBJ2-6; D ambiguous. The CDR3 contains 20 residues. V lost 1 base and J lost 0, with 19 bases in between. Germline CDR1 reads MNHEY; CDR2 reads SMNVEV (reference sequence). The CDR3 sequence is CASSLLSRGTPSSGANVLTF. The CDR3 nucleotides are TGTGCCAGCAGTTTATTATCACGTGGTACTCCTAGCTCTGGGGCCAACGTCCTGACTTTC.

The chain has TRBV19 and TRBJ1-1; D gene uncertain. This CDR3 region has 13 residues. Deletions cut 7 bases from V and 1 base from J, with 10 bases between. CDR1 LNHDA and CDR2 SQIVND come from the germline V gene (reference sequence). The CDR3 spells CASNKVRNTEAFF. The CDR3 nucleotides read TGTGCCAGTAACAAAGTCCGGAACACTGAAGCTTTCTTT.

This chain links TRBV14 with TRBJ1-2, with D unclear. V lost 1 base to trimming and J lost 4 bases, with 13 bases between them. This CDR3 has 15 residues. Germline CDR1 SGHDN, CDR2 FVKESK. The DNA of the CDR3 is TGTGCCAGCAGCCAAGGGGTGACGGCTGGCTATGGCTACACCTTC. Its protein product is CASSQGVTAGYGYTF.

The chain has TRBV7-9 and TRBJ1-2; no reliable D call. V was clipped by 8 bases and J by 3 bases, with 13 bases between them. CDR1 is SEHNR, CDR2 FQNEAQ, per germline (reference sequence). There are 13 residues in the CDR3. Written as DNA, the CDR3 is TGTGCCAGCTACGGTGGACCTTACTATGGCTACACCTTC. Its protein product is CASYGGPYYGYTF.

V usage is TRBV14 and J usage is TRBJ2-4; D is perhaps TRBD2 (5 bases). Looked up from germline, CDR1 is SGHDN and CDR2 is FVKESK. Deletions cut 2 bases from V and 5 bases from J, with 19 bases between. The CDR3 length is 17 residues. The CDR3 coding sequence is TGTGCCAGCAGCCAAATGCACGGGATGCAAGTCCAAAACATTCAGTACTTC. The encoded protein is CASSQMHGMQVQNIQYF.

Note on this clone: The junction does not match germline at one end; this may be a read error. The rearrangement links TRBV11-3 to TRBJ1-2; 9 bases match TRBD1. Germline V lookup: CDR1 SGHNT, CDR2 YENEEA. This CDR3 has 15 amino acids. DNA for the CDR3: TGTGCCAGCAGCTTTCTTATCCCCAATAGGGACAGGGAAAATTTC. It is translated as CASSFLIPNRDRENF.

This clone was counted a single time. The chain employs TRBV7-8 and TRBJ2-1, with TRBD1 identical over 7 bases. CDR1 and CDR2 from the germline V gene are SGHVS and FQNEAQ. This CDR3 is built from 16 residues. Germline trimming cut 5 bases from V and 0 bases from J; bases unmatched to any gene: 7. The DNA of the CDR3 is TGTGCCAGCAGCACCCCGGACAGGACCTCCTACAATGAGCAGTTCTTC. Translated: CASSTPDRTSYNEQFF.

This chain links TRBV9 with TRBJ2-1, with TRBD2 identical over 11 bases. This CDR3 comprises 18 residues. J lost 3 bases, V lost 0 bases, and 8 bases had no gene match. CDR1 and CDR2 (germline): SGDLS, YYNGEE. The CDR3 loop is CASSVAGSGGANYNEQFF. In DNA, the CDR3 is TGTGCCAGCAGCGTAGCGGGTAGCGGGGGGGCCAACTACAATGAGCAGTTCTTC.

This chain links TRBV5-1 with TRBJ1-2; D ambiguous. CDR1 and CDR2 (germline): SGHRS, YFSETQ. The CDR3 extends over 13 amino acids. Trimming cost V 5 bases and J 0 bases, with 8 bases left between them. Here the CDR3 DNA reads TGCGCCAGCAGTGGCCGAGCTAACTATGGCTACACCTTC. The encoded protein is CASSGRANYGYTF.

V gene TRBV7-2 combines with J gene TRBJ1-2; D remains ambiguous. The V gene's germline CDR1 is SGHTA and CDR2 FQGNSA. The V gene lost 1 base and the J gene lost 3 bases, with 6 bases spanning the gap. CDR3 length: 13 residues. The CDR3 is CASSLGWDYGYTF. Written as DNA, the CDR3 is TGTGCCAGCAGCTTAGGGTGGGACTATGGCTACACCTTC.

This clone has only one observation. The CDR3, as DNA: TGTGCCAGCAGTCCTCTCGGGAGGGGGGACAATGTGGGGCAGTTCTTC. Amino acid sequence: CASSPLGRGDNVGQFF. V gene TRBV2 combines with J gene TRBJ2-1; TRBD2 matches at 8 bases. J lost 12 bases, V lost 5 bases, and 18 bases had no gene match. The CDR3 has 16 amino acids. The germline CDR1 and CDR2 sequences are SNHLY and FYNNEI.

The chain joins TRBV7-2 to TRBJ2-5; D gene uncertain. The CDR3 length is 14 residues. Germline CDR1 reads SGHTA; CDR2 reads FQGNSA. The V end was cut by 1 base, the J end by 1 base, with 7 bases between. CDR3 loop: CASSLGPVQETQYF. The CDR3 DNA follows: TGTGCCAGCAGCTTAGGGCCCGTCCAAGAGACCCAGTACTTC.